This is a list of T cell receptor beta chains from one sample in a study of blood T cell repertoires in COVID-19. Only in-frame clones appear in the TCRdb table, and some are missing; sequencing was by immunoSEQ multiplex PCR. The table shows hundreds of thousands of clones, with roughly 89% occurring only once. Specimen: peripheral blood. Every receptor here comes from a woman in her 30s with active or convalescent COVID-19. The CDR3 runs from the conserved cysteine through the conserved F or W. The D gene is left open where the match is weak. A row's size may be missing; if present it is once, few, many or a size class.

v_gene,d_gene,abundance,j_gene,CDR3aa,CDR3nt
TRBV2,TRBD2,once,TRBJ2-1,CASRGKAGAYNEQFF,TGTGCCAGCAGAGGGAAAGCGGGGGCCTACAATGAGCAGTTCTTC
TRBV19,-,few,TRBJ1-6,CASSISRRTRSGSPLHF,TGTGCCAGTAGTATTAGTCGGCGGACCCGTTCGGGGTCACCCCTCCACTTT
TRBV5-8,TRBD1,-,TRBJ1-4,CASSLAGPGGGKLFF,TGTGCCAGCAGCTTGGCGGGGCCAGGGGGTGGAAAACTGTTTTTT
TRBV4-2,TRBD2,few,TRBJ2-7,CASSQGLLAGTYEQYF,TGTGCCAGCAGCCAAGGGTTGTTAGCGGGGACCTACGAGCAGTACTTC
TRBV25-1,-,few,TRBJ1-1,CASSGRVHTEAFF,TGTGCCAGCAGTGGTCGGGTGCACACTGAAGCTTTCTTT
TRBV11-2,TRBD2,-,TRBJ2-1,CASSFSGRAGREQFF,TGTGCCAGCAGCTTTAGCGGGAGGGCCGGTCGGGAGCAGTTCTTC
TRBV27,TRBD1,-,TRBJ2-1,CASSASDRAIYNEQFF,TGTGCCAGCAGTGCGTCGGACAGGGCGATCTACAATGAGCAGTTCTTC
TRBV4-1,TRBD1,-,TRBJ1-6,CASSQEGGTGNLYSPLHF,TGCGCCAGCAGCCAAGAAGGAGGGACAGGGAATCTCTATTCACCCCTCCACTTT
TRBV3-1/TRBV3-2,-,-,TRBJ1-2,CASSRSQGDGRYGYTF,TGTGCCAGCAGCCGAAGTCAGGGTGACGGGCGCTATGGCTACACCTTC
TRBV5-8,-,-,TRBJ1-2,CASSYRGGPRGYTF,TGTGCCAGCAGCTACCGGGGGGGGCCGCGGGGCTACACCTTC
TRBV5-4,TRBD2,once,TRBJ2-7,CASSLGGPYEQYF,TGTGCCAGCAGCCTGGGAGGGCCCTACGAGCAGTACTTC
TRBV27,TRBD1,-,TRBJ1-1,CASSNTGTGGTEAFF,TGTGCCAGCTCCAACACCGGGACAGGGGGAACTGAAGCTTTCTTT
TRBV7-6,TRBD2,-,TRBJ2-1,CASSLFGLATYNEQFF,TGTGCCAGCAGCTTATTCGGACTAGCAACCTACAATGAGCAGTTCTTC
TRBV15,-,-,TRBJ2-3,CATSRDVAVDTQYF,TGTGCCACCAGCAGAGATGTGGCGGTTGATACGCAGTATTTT
TRBV11-2,-,-,TRBJ1-5,CASSVDLNQPQHF,TGTGCCAGCAGCGTGGACTTAAATCAGCCCCAGCATTTT
TRBV27,TRBD1,-,TRBJ1-6,CASSPDRAVTSPLHF,TGTGCCAGCAGTCCGGACAGGGCGGTAACTTCACCCCTCCACTTT
TRBV12-3/TRBV12-4,-,few,TRBJ1-5,CASRMASNQPQHF,TGTGCCAGCAGAATGGCCAGCAATCAGCCCCAGCATTTT
TRBV5-1,-,-,TRBJ2-2,CAGRARDYTGELFF,TGCGCCGGCCGAGCCCGGGACTACACCGGGGAGCTGTTTTTT
TRBV29-1,TRBD1,-,TRBJ1-2,CSVEVGDRGYGYTF,TGCAGCGTTGAAGTCGGGGACAGGGGCTATGGCTACACCTTC
TRBV7-2,-,-,TRBJ2-7,CASSQPGTGNYEQYF,TGTGCCAGCAGCCAACCCGGAACAGGGAACTACGAGCAGTACTTC
TRBV27,TRBD2,-,TRBJ2-7,CASSPDYVAGAYEQYF,TGTGCCAGCAGTCCCGATTATGTAGCGGGGGCCTACGAGCAGTACTTC
TRBV3-1/TRBV3-2,-,-,TRBJ1-3,CASSPQAAGNTIYF,TGTGCCAGCAGCCCCCAAGCGGCGGGAAACACCATATATTTT
TRBV10-3,TRBD1,-,TRBJ2-7,CAISYGQGANYEQYF,TGTGCCATCAGTTATGGACAGGGGGCGAACTACGAGCAGTACTTC
TRBV11-3,TRBD1,-,TRBJ2-5,CASSPGTEETQYF,TGTGCCAGCAGCCCCGGGACAGAAGAGACCCAGTACTTC
TRBV9,-,-,TRBJ2-2,CASSVESGTGELFF,TGTGCCAGCAGCGTAGAGTCAGGAACCGGGGAGCTGTTTTTT
TRBV29-1,TRBD1,-,TRBJ1-2,CSVVGLDRVNGYTF,TGCAGCGTTGTAGGCTTGGACAGGGTTAATGGCTACACCTTC
TRBV3-1/TRBV3-2,-,-,TRBJ1-5,CASSQEVGGGQPQHF,TGTGCCAGCAGCCAAGAAGTTGGAGGTGGGCAGCCCCAGCATTTT
TRBV7-9,-,-,TRBJ1-2,CASSPTGDRGYTF,TGTGCCAGCAGCCCTACCGGGGATCGAGGCTACACCTTC
TRBV4-1,TRBD1,-,TRBJ1-1,CASSQSPGQGDEAFF,TGCGCCAGCAGCCAATCGCCCGGACAGGGTGATGAAGCTTTCTTT
TRBV5-1,TRBD1,-,TRBJ1-4,CASSSGQGQNEKLFF,TGCGCCAGCAGCTCTGGACAGGGACAAAATGAAAAACTGTTTTTT
TRBV15,-,-,TRBJ2-7,CATKDHQGRDEQYF,TGTGCCACCAAGGATCACCAGGGTAGGGACGAGCAGTACTTC
TRBV5-8,TRBD1,-,TRBJ2-3,CASSLQGRDTQYF,TGTGCCAGCAGCTTACAGGGGCGGGATACGCAGTATTTT
TRBV6-6,TRBD1,-,TRBJ1-1,CASRTGTGSIGLEAFF,TGTGCCAGCAGGACCGGGACAGGGTCGATCGGGCTTGAAGCTTTCTTT
TRBV7-2,TRBD1,-,TRBJ2-7,CASTGDAGTGSHEQYF,TGTGCCAGCACCGGAGATGCCGGGACAGGGTCGCACGAGCAGTACTTC
TRBV27,-,-,TRBJ2-7,CASSYTGPYEQYF,TGTGCCAGCAGTTATACAGGGCCCTACGAGCAGTACTTC
TRBV10-1,-,-,TRBJ2-2,CASRGLNTGELFF,TGCGCCAGCAGGGGGCTGAACACCGGGGAGCTGTTTTTT
TRBV27,-,-,TRBJ1-1,CASSEYVDTEAFF,TGTGCCAGCTCTGAGTACGTAGACACTGAAGCTTTCTTT
TRBV10-2,TRBD1,-,TRBJ1-4,CASSESIGGYEKLFF,TGCGCCAGCAGTGAGTCTATAGGGGGCTATGAAAAACTGTTTTTT
TRBV11-2,-,-,TRBJ2-1,CASSSQGNEQFF,TGTGCCAGCAGCTCTCAGGGGAATGAGCAGTTCTTC
TRBV5-4,-,-,TRBJ1-6,CASSPNEGSPLHF,TGTGCCAGCAGCCCTAATGAGGGTTCACCCCTCCACTTT
TRBV5-4,TRBD1,-,TRBJ2-4,CASSWKDREANIQYF,TGTGCCAGCAGCTGGAAAGACAGGGAAGCGAACATTCAGTACTTC
TRBV7-9,TRBD1,-,TRBJ2-5,CASSTRTGEETQYF,TGTGCCAGCAGCACCCGGACAGGGGAAGAGACCCAGTACTTC
TRBV7-6,-,-,TRBJ1-1,CASSLPGEYTEAFF,TGTGCCAGCAGCTTACCCGGGGAGTACACTGAAGCTTTCTTT
TRBV13,-,-,TRBJ1-2,CASSIAAGTYGYTF,TGTGCCAGCAGCATCGCGGCCGGGACTTATGGCTACACCTTC
TRBV3-1/TRBV3-2,-,-,TRBJ2-7,CASSEGLLSYEQYF,TGTGCCAGCAGCGAGGGTCTCCTCTCCTACGAGCAGTACTTC
TRBV27,-,-,TRBJ1-1,CASSSLQGDVNTEAFF,TGTGCCAGCAGTTCTTTACAGGGAGACGTGAACACTGAAGCTTTCTTT
TRBV10-3,-,-,TRBJ1-2,CAIGQPNGYGYTF,TGTGCCATCGGGCAGCCGAACGGCTATGGCTACACCTTC
TRBV18,-,-,TRBJ1-1,CASSLGRLNTEAFF,TGTGCCAGCTCACTGGGGCGGTTGAACACTGAAGCTTTCTTT
TRBV18,TRBD1,-,TRBJ1-4,CASSPNRDSPNEKLFF,TGTGCCAGCTCACCGAACCGGGACAGTCCTAATGAAAAACTGTTTTTT